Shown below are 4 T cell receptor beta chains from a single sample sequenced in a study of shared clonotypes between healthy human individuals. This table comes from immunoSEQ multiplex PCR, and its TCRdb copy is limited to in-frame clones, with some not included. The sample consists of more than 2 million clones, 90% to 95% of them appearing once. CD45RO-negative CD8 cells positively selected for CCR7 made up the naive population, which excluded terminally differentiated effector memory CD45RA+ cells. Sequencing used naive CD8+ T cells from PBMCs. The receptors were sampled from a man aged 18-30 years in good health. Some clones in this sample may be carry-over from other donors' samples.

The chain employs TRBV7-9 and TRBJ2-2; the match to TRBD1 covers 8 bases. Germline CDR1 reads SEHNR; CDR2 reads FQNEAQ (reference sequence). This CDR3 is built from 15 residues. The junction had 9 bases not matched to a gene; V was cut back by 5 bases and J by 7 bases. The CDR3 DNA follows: TGTGCCAGCAGCCAATTGGGACAGGTGGACGGGGAGCTGTTTTTT. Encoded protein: CASSQLGQVDGELFF.

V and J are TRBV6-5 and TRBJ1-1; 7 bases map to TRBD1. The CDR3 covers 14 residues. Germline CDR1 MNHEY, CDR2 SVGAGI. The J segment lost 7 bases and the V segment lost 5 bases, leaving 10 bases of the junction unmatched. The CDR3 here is CASSPSGTVDEAFF. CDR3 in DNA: TGTGCCAGCAGTCCATCAGGGACAGTGGATGAAGCTTTCTTT.

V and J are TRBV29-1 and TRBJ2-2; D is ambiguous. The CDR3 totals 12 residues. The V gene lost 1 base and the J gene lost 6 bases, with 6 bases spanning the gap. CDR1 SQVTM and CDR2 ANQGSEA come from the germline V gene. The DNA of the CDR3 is TGCAGCGTTGAAGGGTTGGCCGGGGAGCTGTTTTTT. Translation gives CSVEGLAGELFF.

CDR3 in amino acids: CATRAEGTADTQYF. For the CDR3, the DNA is TGTGCCACCAGGGCCGAGGGAACCGCAGATACGCAGTATTTT. The rearrangement links TRBV15 to TRBJ2-3; perhaps TRBD2 as D (5 bases). CDR3 length: 14 amino acids. Germline CDR1 reads LNHNV; CDR2 reads YYDKDF (reference sequence). Deletions cut 6 bases from V and 4 bases from J, with 14 bases between.